Presented here are 24 T cell receptor beta chains from one specimen sequenced in a study of beta chain features in type 1 diabetes (dated by TCRdb to between 2017 and 2018). The library was obtained by the immunoSEQ multiplex PCR assay. The entire amount of isolated RNA was reverse transcribed using the High Capacity cDNA Reverse Transcription Kit, so the sequenced TCRB transcripts were expressed ones. TCRdb re-hosts the immuneACCESS table, in-frame sequences only. Its copies lack some clones; in the studies checked, an unresolved V gene accounts for under half of them, and the cause for the rest is not known. The sample data list over 350,000 clones, and more than 12% of these were observed just once. 0.019% of the sample is taken by the ten largest. The specimen was naive CD4+ T cells from blood. The intended sense of this specimen's cell subset or site label: true naive CD4+ T cells. These receptors were obtained from a woman aged 18-29 years in good health.

The chain carries TRBV4-1 and TRBJ1-4; weak D call: TRBD1 (6 bases). The CDR3 is made up of 16 amino acids. Germline CDR1 reads MGHRA; CDR2 reads YSYEKL. V was clipped by 0 bases and J by 5 bases, with 13 bases between them. CDR3 nucleotides: TGCGCCAGCAGCCAAGATCGGACGACAGGAAATGAAAAACTGTTTTTT. This translates into CASSQDRTTGNEKLFF.

V and J are TRBV30 and TRBJ2-2, with 9 bases aligning to TRBD2. The V and J ends lost 6 bases and 1 base, in that order; junction bases with no gene match: 3. Germline V gene data show CDR1 as GTSNPN and CDR2 as SVGIG (reference sequence). The CDR3 loop spans 14 amino acids. In DNA form, the CDR3 reads TGTGCCTGTGGACTAGCGCAGAACACCGGGGAGCTGTTTTTT. It encodes CACGLAQNTGELFF.

The chain couples TRBV2 to TRBJ2-1; 10 bases fit TRBD1. CDR1 is SNHLY and CDR2 is FYNNEI in the germline V gene. V gave up 6 bases and J gave up 6 bases; unmatched junction bases: 8. The CDR3 runs to 15 residues. The CDR3 is CASSRGQGLGNEQFF. Written as DNA, the CDR3 is TGTGCCAGCAGCAGGGGACAGGGGTTGGGCAATGAGCAGTTCTTC.

This clone has just a few counts. The chain carries TRBV10-3 and TRBJ2-3, with D hard to call. Germline CDR1 and CDR2: ENHRY and SYGVKD. V was clipped by 0 bases and J by 3 bases, with 7 bases between them. This CDR3 is 14 amino acids long. CDR3 bases: TGTGCCATCAGTGAGTCGAGCCAAACAGATACGCAGTATTTT. Its protein product is CAISESSQTDTQYF.

V usage is TRBV7-2 and J usage is TRBJ2-3; 12 bases are shared with TRBD2. This CDR3 contains 19 residues. CDR1 is SGHTA, CDR2 FQGNSA, per germline. The ends lost 5 bases at V and 0 bases at J; junction bases unmatched: 12. In DNA, the CDR3 is TGTGCCAGCAGCGGAACGACTAGCGGGAGCCTCTATAGCACAGATACGCAGTATTTT. Its translation: CASSGTTSGSLYSTDTQYF.

This clone came up a few times. CDR3: CSAEPGLGVYF. In DNA, the CDR3 is TGCAGTGCTGAGCCGGGACTGGGGGTGTATTTT. The chain couples TRBV20-1 to TRBJ2-3; the D gene is possibly TRBD2 (6 bases). Per the germline V gene, CDR1 is DFQATT and CDR2 is SNEGSKA (reference sequence). The germline V and J ends were trimmed by 5 bases and 14 bases, with 17 bases remaining between them. This CDR3 is built from 11 residues.

This clone was observed a handful of times. The chain is built from TRBV6-6 and TRBJ1-5; no clear D. CDR1 MNHNY and CDR2 SVGAGI come from the germline V gene (reference sequence). The CDR3 runs 14 residues. Trimming shortened V by 8 bases and J by 5 bases, and 16 bases separated the two germline ends. CDR3 amino acids: CASPRSATDQPQHF. For the CDR3, the DNA is TGTGCCAGCCCAAGGTCGGCGACTGATCAGCCCCAGCATTTT.

This clone showed up just a few times. The CDR3 DNA is TGTGCCAGCAGTCTCCCGGGACTAGCGGGAGGGCCCCACGAGCAGTACTTC. It yields the protein CASSLPGLAGGPHEQYF. The chain combines TRBV27 with TRBJ2-7; 16 bases match TRBD2. The CDR3 contains 17 residues. J was trimmed by 5 bases and V by 5 bases; bases with no gene match: 9. The V gene's germline CDR1 is MNHEY and CDR2 SMNVEV (reference sequence).

This clone has just a few counts. The V and J genes are TRBV4-2 and TRBJ2-1; 9 nucleotides line up with TRBD1. The CDR3 extends over 16 amino acids. The germline CDR1 and CDR2 sequences are LGHNA and YNFKEQ. With 5 bases clipped from V and 4 bases from J, the junction kept 9 bases outside the gene matches. The CDR3 DNA follows: TGTGCCAGCAGCAATCCGGGACAGGGCGGTTACAATGAGCAGTTCTTC. Residues: CASSNPGQGGYNEQFF.

CDR3 DNA sequence: TGCAGCGTCCCCGGGACAGACTATGGCTACACCTTC. Translated: CSVPGTDYGYTF. The chain uses TRBV29-1 and TRBJ1-2; 7 nucleotides match TRBD1. Trimming removed 6 bases from V and 3 bases from J; junction bases left unmatched: 4. The CDR3 is 12 residues long. Germline lookup yields CDR1 SQVTM and CDR2 ANQGSEA.

This clone showed up just a few times. The genes are TRBV29-1 and TRBJ2-1; a weak D match, TRBD1 (5 bases). The CDR3 sequence is 12 residues long. The ends were cut back, 6 bases at V and 5 bases at J, with 11 bases in the middle. CDR1 and CDR2 from the germline V gene are SQVTM and ANQGSEA. CDR3 residues: CSVSEGDNEQFF. CDR3 in DNA: TGCAGCGTCTCCGAAGGGGACAATGAGCAGTTCTTC.

This clone was observed a handful of times. The V call is TRBV5-6, the J call TRBJ2-1; 7 bases line up with TRBD1. The V segment lost 6 bases and the J segment 9 bases; nucleotides outside the gene matches: 9. The CDR3 extends over 13 amino acids. Per the germline V gene, CDR1 is SGHDT and CDR2 is YYEEEE. The CDR3: CASTVGGLGEQFF. CDR3 nucleotide sequence: TGTGCCAGCACCGTAGGGGGCCTTGGTGAGCAGTTCTTC.

This rearrangement joins TRBV30 to TRBJ2-5; 7 bases map to TRBD1. Losses at the gene ends were 7 bases for V and 1 base for J; bases not matched to a gene: 3. The CDR3 covers 12 residues. Germline CDR1 and CDR2: GTSNPN and SVGIG (reference sequence). The CDR3 protein is CALGQLQETQYF. DNA for the CDR3: TGTGCCTTGGGACAGCTCCAAGAGACCCAGTACTTC.

The chain joins TRBV29-1 to TRBJ2-5; tentative D call: TRBD2 (6 bases). The germline gives CDR1 SQVTM, CDR2 ANQGSEA. Trimming shortened V by 2 bases and J by 2 bases, and 9 bases separated the two germline ends. There are 13 residues in the CDR3. CDR3: CSVEWREQETQYF. The DNA for the CDR3 is TGCAGCGTTGAATGGCGGGAACAAGAGACCCAGTACTTC.

This clone was seen a few times. The CDR3 DNA sequence: TGTGCCAGCAGTACGTCCGCGGGAGCCCCCCACGAGCAGTACTTC. It codes for CASSTSAGAPHEQYF. The rearrangement joins TRBV28 to TRBJ2-7, with 7 nucleotides matching TRBD2. The junction had 12 bases not matched to a gene; V was cut back by 5 bases and J by 5 bases. The CDR3 runs to 15 residues. Germline CDR1 reads MDHEN; CDR2 reads SYDVKM.

The chain couples TRBV9 to TRBJ1-2; D is perhaps TRBD1 (5 bases). The CDR3 loop spans 10 amino acids. With 10 bases removed from V and 7 bases from J, the gap between germline ends came to 11 bases. The germline V gene has CDR1 SGDLS and CDR2 YYNGEE. In DNA form, the CDR3 reads TGTGCCTCCCAGGGAAGTGGCTACACCTTC. This encodes CASQGSGYTF.

CDR3 loop: CAWGVGLRAYTF. In DNA, the CDR3 is TGTGCCTGGGGGGTAGGGCTCAGGGCCTACACCTTC. The chain combines TRBV30 with TRBJ1-2; D perhaps matches TRBD1 (5 bases). The CDR3 length is 12 residues. The germline gives CDR1 GTSNPN, CDR2 SVGIG (reference sequence). V was clipped by 5 bases and J by 10 bases, with 17 bases between them.

For the CDR3, the DNA is TGCGCCAGCAGCCAAGATCGGACAGGGTCAGGGCAGCCCCAGCATTTT. It specifies CASSQDRTGSGQPQHF. The chain carries TRBV4-3 and TRBJ1-5, with 8 bases lining up with TRBD1. CDR1 and CDR2 (germline): LGHNA, YSLEER. Trimming removed 0 bases from V and 7 bases from J; junction bases left unmatched: 8. The CDR3 runs to 16 residues.

CDR3 in DNA: TGTGCCAGCAGTTCCCTACTGGGTAGCGGCAACACCGGGGAGCTGTTTTTT. As protein: CASSSLLGSGNTGELFF. This chain uses TRBV5-4 with TRBJ2-2; the D gene is possibly TRBD2 (6 bases). This CDR3 is built from 17 residues. V was trimmed by 5 bases and J by 2 bases, leaving 19 bases between them. The germline V gene has CDR1 SGHNT and CDR2 YYREEE (reference sequence).

A few counts support this clone. J is TRBJ2-3 and V is TRBV7-9, with D possibly TRBD2 on 5 matching bases. The CDR3 consists of 17 residues. The V and J ends lost 1 base and 0 bases respectively, with 14 bases between them. CDR1 is SEHNR, CDR2 FQNEAQ, per germline (reference sequence). The CDR3 DNA is TGTGCCAGCAGCTTAGGACTACGGGCGGTGAGCACAGATACGCAGTATTTT. Its protein product is CASSLGLRAVSTDTQYF.

The chain links TRBV2 to TRBJ2-7, with D possibly matching TRBD1 (6 bases). Germline CDR1 SNHLY, CDR2 FYNNEI. This CDR3 comprises 13 residues. V was cut by 2 bases and J by 7 bases, with 12 bases left in between. CDR3 sequence (DNA): TGTGCCAGCAGTGAAAAATGGGACACGGAGCAGTACTTC. Translating it yields CASSEKWDTEQYF.

The V call is TRBV7-9, the J call TRBJ2-1, with 8 bases matching TRBD1. This CDR3 is 15 amino acids long. After removal of 3 bases from V and 2 bases from J, the junction contained 3 bases not matched to a gene. The germline V gene has CDR1 SEHNR and CDR2 FQNEAQ (reference sequence). The DNA for the CDR3 is TGTGCCAGCAGCTTGGACAGGGCGCCCTACAATGAGCAGTTCTTC. It yields the protein CASSLDRAPYNEQFF.

The rearrangement joins TRBV7-3 to TRBJ2-3; 10 bases fit TRBD1. This CDR3 has 15 residues. Per the germline V gene, CDR1 is SGHTA and CDR2 is FQGTGA. With 6 bases clipped from V and 7 bases from J, the junction kept 10 bases outside the gene matches. CDR3 region: CASSLSRDRGNTQYF. DNA for the CDR3: TGTGCCAGCAGTTTGAGCCGGGACAGGGGAAATACGCAGTATTTT.

This clone was seen a few times. The chain employs TRBV30 and TRBJ2-1, with TRBD2 matching over 7 bases. J gave up 2 bases and V 4 bases, and 8 bases lay outside the gene matches. The CDR3 totals 15 residues. The V gene's germline CDR1 is GTSNPN and CDR2 SVGIG (reference sequence). The chain's CDR3 is CAWNGGSDTYNEQFF. The CDR3, as DNA: TGTGCCTGGAACGGCGGGAGTGATACCTACAATGAGCAGTTCTTC.